This T cell receptor (beta chain) was captured by sequencing in a study of human T cells and chemical hapten exposure. Study background: Sensitization employed 2% DPC on roughly 2 cm by roughly 2 cm of upper inner arm skin.

This CDR3 has 12 residues. CDR1 is SGHAT, CDR2 FQNNGV, per germline. Deletions cut 7 bases from V and 7 bases from J, with 11 bases between. For the library, individual cDNA molecules each received unique molecular identifiers. From the RACE reads, TCRdb called clonotypes with MiXCR, one entry per CDR3 protein. This table holds some 180,000 distinct CDR3 sequences, 20% to 25% found once. The table lists this clonotype with a count of one. Its antigen is currently unknown. Findings and limits, study-wide: Significantly more large CDR3 similarity clusters were formed by expanded TCRs than by controls.

Described time point: patch test 1, 2 weeks after DPC sensitization. As for treatment: therapeutic diphenylcyclopropenone sensitization with weekly scalp DPC. Staff drew blood before applying each patch test. The source of this sequence is a woman aged 50 to 60 with alopecia areata. Some clones in this sample may be carry-over from other donors' samples. The input for sequencing was whole blood, taken in connection with sensitization to the hapten diphenylcyclopropenone (DPC). The chain has TRBV11-2 and TRBJ2-1; no clear D. CDR3 nucleotides: TGTGCCAGCACCGAAGGACGGAATGAGCAGTTCTTC. Translation gives CASTEGRNEQFF. Complete variable domain (other parts from reference TRBV11-2 and TRBJ2-1): EAGVAQSPRYKIIEKRQSVAFWCNPISGHATLYWYQQILGQGPKLLIQFQNNGVVDDSQLPKDRFSAERLKGVDSTLKIQPAKLEDSAVYLCASTEGRNEQFFGPGTRLTVL.